The clone carrying this TCR beta chain was detected ten times or more. Its specificity is unknown. The CDR3 is 16 amino acids. Germline CDR1 reads SGHVS; CDR2 reads FNYEAQ. The trim removed 4 bases at V and 0 bases at J, leaving 5 bases unmatched. The data are from a study of Graves' ophthalmopathy and Graves' hyperthyroidism. Broader study findings: The model predicted ophthalmopathy progression with about 71% sensitivity and 72% to 85% specificity.

Amplifying from RNA transcripts, the study obtained TCR beta CDR3 regions. The library came from an HTBI-primed first-round RT-PCR and a second-round multiplex PCR. TCRdb passed the multiplex PCR reads through MiXCR, listing each CDR3 protein once. The repertoire holds 650,000 to 900,000 distinct CDR3 sequences, with 40% as singletons. This receptor was taken from an adult man with Graves' ophthalmopathy. J is TRBJ2-2 and V is TRBV7-6; TRBD2 agrees at 7 bases. The sample consisted of peripheral blood. The CDR3 here is CASSSSGNANTGELFF. The DNA of the CDR3 is TGTGCCAGCAGCTCAAGCGGGAACGCGAACACCGGGGAGCTGTTTTTT.